The 14 T cell receptor beta chains below were found in one sample sequenced in a study of T cells in Graves' hyperthyroidism and ophthalmopathy. The TCR beta CDR3 regions underwent amplification using RNA transcripts as the source. In the first-round RT-PCR of the TCR CDR3, the HTBI primer set was used. One entry per CDR3 protein results from TCRdb running MiXCR on the multiplex PCR reads. The sample shows more than 500,000 distinct CDR3 sequences, about 16% of them seen only once. The source material was blood. The receptors come from a woman aged 25 to 39 with Graves' ophthalmopathy.

This clonotype occurred a few times. In DNA form, the CDR3 reads TGTGCCAGCAGTCCGGGCGGGTTCGAGCAGTACTTC. This encodes CASSPGGFEQYF. The chain links TRBV28 to TRBJ2-7, with a possible D match to TRBD2 (5 bases). Germline CDR1 reads MDHEN; CDR2 reads SYDVKM. Trimming took off 5 bases at V and 6 bases at J, with 11 bases between the two ends. This CDR3 is 12 amino acids long.

This clonotype was seen repeatedly, ten times or more. The chain uses TRBV27 and TRBJ1-1; no definite D call. Germline CDR1 and CDR2: MNHEY and SMNVEV (reference sequence). The V and J ends lost 3 bases and 1 base respectively, with 6 bases between them. The CDR3 loop spans 13 amino acids. CDR3 loop: CASSFGGNTEAFF. Here the CDR3 DNA reads TGTGCCAGCAGTTTCGGCGGGAACACTGAAGCTTTCTTT.

This clonotype was found a few times. This chain uses TRBV20-1 with TRBJ2-4, with D perhaps TRBD1 or TRBD2 (5 bases each). This CDR3 has 16 amino acids. The V and J ends lost 0 bases and 3 bases respectively, with 15 bases between them. The V gene's germline CDR1 is DFQATT and CDR2 SNEGSKA (reference sequence). The CDR3: CSARDLRAGGKNIQYF. CDR3 bases: TGCAGTGCTAGAGATTTGCGAGCTGGGGGCAAAAACATTCAGTACTTC.

This clonotype was picked up a small number of times. The genes are TRBV3-1 and TRBJ1-2; D unresolved. This CDR3 is 17 amino acids long. Germline V gene data show CDR1 as LGHDT and CDR2 as YNNKEL (reference sequence). V lost 4 bases and J lost 0, with 18 bases in between. CDR3 region: CASSREGPRLSNYGYTF. Written as DNA, the CDR3 is TGTGCCAGCAGCCGAGAAGGACCGCGTTTATCTAACTATGGCTACACCTTC.

This clonotype was seen repeatedly, ten times or more. This chain connects TRBV3-1 to TRBJ2-1, with D possibly matching TRBD2 (5 bases). Germline lookup yields CDR1 LGHDT and CDR2 YNNKEL (reference sequence). Trimming removed 3 bases from V and 5 bases from J, with 11 bases in between. The CDR3 spans 14 residues. Here the CDR3 DNA reads TGTGCCAGCAGCCAGCGGGCGATTGACAATGAGCAGTTCTTC. It specifies CASSQRAIDNEQFF.

V and J are TRBV6-2 or TRBV6-3 and TRBJ1-5, with 10 bases matching TRBD1. V was clipped by 2 bases and J by 2 bases; unmatched bases: 6. Germline CDR1 is MNHEY and CDR2 is SVGEGT. This CDR3 comprises 17 residues. The CDR3 sequence is CASSYRTGGRGNQPQHF. As DNA, the CDR3 is TGTGCCAGCAGTTACAGGACAGGGGGACGCGGCAATCAGCCCCAGCATTTT.

This clonotype was counted only a few times. The chain combines TRBV24-1 with TRBJ2-3; 14 bases agree with TRBD2. Losses at the gene ends were 3 bases for V and 5 bases for J; bases not matched to a gene: 3. Germline CDR1 and CDR2: KGHDR and SFDVKD. CDR3 size: 16 residues. The CDR3 nucleotides are TGTGCCACCAGTGATCCCGGGACTAGCGGGAGAGATACGCAGTATTTT. It encodes CATSDPGTSGRDTQYF.

In DNA, the CDR3 is TGTGCCAAAGAAAGGACAGGAAGAGAGACCCAGTACTTC. Translation gives CAKERTGRETQYF. The chain employs TRBV2 and TRBJ2-5, with 7 positions matching TRBD1. V was clipped by 10 bases and J by 4 bases; unmatched bases: 9. CDR1 and CDR2 (germline): SNHLY, FYNNEI. The CDR3 runs to 13 residues.

The sample holds many counts of this clonotype. This chain joins TRBV5-5 and TRBJ1-3; possibly TRBD1 for D (5 bases). From germline, CDR1 is SGHKS and CDR2 YYEKEE (reference sequence). The CDR3 length is 15 residues. V lost 4 bases and J lost 0, with 11 bases in between. The CDR3 DNA is TGTGCCAGCAGCCCCCTGACAGACTCTGGAAACACCATATATTTT. It codes for CASSPLTDSGNTIYF.

This clonotype was detected many times. CDR3 residues: CASSYLGTGVGDTQYF. The DNA of the CDR3 is TGTGCCAGCAGTTACCTCGGGACAGGGGTGGGCGATACGCAGTATTTT. The chain employs TRBV6-6 and TRBJ2-3; 10 nucleotides align to TRBD1. The trim removed 2 bases at V and 6 bases at J, leaving 8 bases unmatched. Germline V CDR1 and CDR2: MNHNY, SVGAGI (reference sequence). CDR3 length equals 16 residues.

This clonotype was found many times. The rearrangement uses TRBV27 and TRBJ1-2; 7 positions agree with TRBD1. The CDR3 runs 16 residues. V trimming: 2 bases; J trimming: 4 bases; junction bases outside the gene matches: 10. The V gene's germline CDR1 is MNHEY and CDR2 SMNVEV (reference sequence). The CDR3 DNA sequence: TGTGCCAGCAGTTTACTATCCGACAGGGTCGCCTATGGCTACACCTTC. It encodes CASSLLSDRVAYGYTF.

J is TRBJ1-1 and V is TRBV19; D unresolved. Germline assignment: CDR1 LNHDA and CDR2 SQIVND (reference sequence). The V gene lost 3 bases and the J gene lost 2 bases, with 7 bases spanning the gap. CDR3 length equals 13 residues. CDR3 sequence: CASSMTDNTEAFF. The CDR3 bases are TGTGCCAGTAGTATGACGGATAACACTGAAGCTTTCTTT.

The table lists this clonotype with a few counts. CDR3: CSARQTGAGVELFF. Here the CDR3 DNA reads TGCAGTGCTAGACAAACAGGGGCGGGAGTTGAACTGTTTTTT. The V call is TRBV20-1, the J call TRBJ1-4, with 7 bases identical to TRBD1. V trimming: 2 bases; J trimming: 12 bases; junction bases outside the gene matches: 12. The CDR3 runs 14 residues. In germline, CDR1 is DFQATT, CDR2 SNEGSKA (reference sequence).

This clonotype showed up many times. The gene calls are TRBV20-1 and TRBJ2-1; perhaps TRBD2 as D (5 bases). This CDR3 spans 15 amino acids. Between the trimmed V and J ends, which lost 2 bases and 0 bases, there was a span of 11 bases. Germline V CDR1 and CDR2: DFQATT, SNEGSKA (reference sequence). CDR3 protein: CSARQRTSSYNEQFF. CDR3 bases: TGCAGTGCTAGACAGCGGACGAGCTCCTACAATGAGCAGTTCTTC.